The sequence of this T cell receptor beta chain was determined in a study of T cell responses to AZD1222 COVID-19 vaccine. Across the study: Second-dose intervals near 4 or 12 weeks were combined.

Notes on the study in general: Scientists sampled the repertoires only once the peak T cell response had passed. Targeting of unmutated variant regions was reportedly seen in nearly half of spike-specific TCRs. In a largely white British group with more females than males, clonal diversity was possibly underestimated.

On this clone itself: Its matching antigen is unknown.

The V and J ends lost 5 bases and 5 bases respectively, with 16 bases between them. This CDR3 region has 15 residues. Germline values: CDR1 SGHTA, CDR2 FQGNSA. Only in-frame clones appear in the TCRdb table, and some are missing; sequencing was by immunoSEQ multiplex PCR. The data show around 160,000 clones, approximately 88% seen once. The sequencing here drew on peripheral blood, taken on day 0 of AZD1222 vaccination. The clonotype was recovered from an adult in good health. The gene calls are TRBV7-2 and TRBJ1-5; tentatively, D is TRBD1 (5 bases). The CDR3 region has the DNA TGTGCCAGCAGCCCCGAAGCGACCAGGGATCAGCCCCAGCATTTT. It encodes CASSPEATRDQPQHF.